This TCR beta chain derives from a study of shared clonotypes between healthy human individuals. Germline values: CDR1 SGHVS, CDR2 FQNEAQ. The CDR3 is 16 residues long. V was clipped by 5 bases and J by 2 bases, with 16 bases between them. Data came from immunoSEQ multiplex PCR; TCRdb stores just in-frame clones and leaves some out. The table has 1.4 million to 1.5 million clones, over 95% seen once. This TCR derives from a man aged 30 to 39 in good health. The chain uses TRBV7-8 and TRBJ1-5; the D gene is possibly TRBD1 (5 bases). Sequences were obtained from naive CD4+ T cells sorted from blood. Indicated subset: CD45RA+ positively selected. CDR3 amino acids: CASSRGRGVGNQPQHF. CDR3 sequence (DNA): TGTGCCAGCAGCAGGGGCCGGGGTGTTGGCAATCAGCCCCAGCATTTT.